A single sample gave rise to the 6 T cell receptor beta chains below, sequenced in a study of CD8+CD57+ T cells in acquired aplastic anemia. Sequencing was done on patients that had shown CD8+CD57+ cell expansion by flow cytometry. CDR3 and TCR beta VDJ profiling relied on genomic DNA as the template. TCRdb re-called the reads with MiXCR, one entry per CDR3 protein. The repertoire holds about 240,000 distinct CDR3 sequences, with more than 45% as singletons. The sequenced sample consisted of sorted CD4+, CD8+, or CD8+CD57+ T cells (not recorded which) from PBMCs. These receptors originate from a human donor with aplastic anemia.

The J gene is TRBJ1-5, the V gene TRBV25-1; D ambiguous. The CDR3 has 13 amino acids. Germline loops: CDR1 MGHDK, CDR2 SYGVNS. Trimming cost V 2 bases and J 5 bases, with 7 bases left between them. The CDR3 DNA reads as TGTGCCAGCAGTGAAGCCGGCTATCAGCCCCAGCATTTT. This gives the protein CASSEAGYQPQHF. Combining the CDR3 with reference TRBV25-1 and TRBJ1-5 gives the whole variable domain EADIYQTPRYLVIGTGKKITLECSQTMGHDKMYWYQQDPGMELHLIHYSYGVNSTEKGDLSSESTVSRIRTEHFPLTLESARPSHTSQYLCASSEAGYQPQHFGDGTRLSIL.

In this sample, this clonotype turned up a few times. The V call is TRBV7-9, the J call TRBJ1-1; tentative D call: TRBD1 (6 bases). V lost 5 bases and J 2 bases, leaving 15 bases between the germline ends. The CDR3 loop spans 15 amino acids. Looked up from germline, CDR1 is SEHNR and CDR2 is FQNEAQ (reference sequence). The CDR3, as DNA: TGTGCCAGCAGCCCCAGGGGCTCTGGAAACACTGAAGCTTTCTTT. Its translation: CASSPRGSGNTEAFF. Complete variable domain (other parts from reference TRBV7-9 and TRBJ1-1): DTGVSQNPRHKITKRGQNVTFRCDPISEHNRLYWYRQTLGQGPEFLTYFQNEAQLEKSRLLSDRFSAERPKGSFSTLEIQRTEQGDSAMYLCASSPRGSGNTEAFFGQGTRLTVV.

Of note for this clonotype: A much more abundant neighbour one base away suggests this may be a read error. The chain combines TRBV7-9 with TRBJ1-5, with 8 bases lining up with TRBD1. After removal of 7 bases from V and 4 bases from J, the junction contained 9 bases not matched to a gene. Germline CDR1 reads SEHNR; CDR2 reads FQNEAQ (reference sequence). The CDR3 contains 15 residues. The DNA for the CDR3 is TGTGCCAGCAACTCCGACAGGGGATGGAATCAGCCCCAGCATTTT. Translated: CASNSDRGWNQPQHF.

This clonotype was detected ten times or more. The chain employs TRBV10-2 and TRBJ2-7, with 13 nucleotides matching TRBD2. The CDR3 is made up of 16 amino acids. Trimming cost V 8 bases and J 3 bases; bases outside gene matches: 10. Germline lookup yields CDR1 WSHSY and CDR2 SAAADI. This CDR3 reads CASSLGLAGEVYEQYF. DNA of the CDR3: TGCGCCAGCTCCCTAGGACTAGCGGGAGAGGTCTACGAGCAGTACTTC.

The table lists this clonotype with many counts. The rearrangement joins TRBV6-2 or TRBV6-3 to TRBJ1-1; no definite D call. Germline V gives CDR1 MNHEY, CDR2 SVGEGT. The germline V and J ends were trimmed by 6 bases and 1 base, with 9 bases remaining between them. There are 13 residues in the CDR3. CDR3 coding DNA: TGTGCCAGCAGCCCCATTGGGAACACTGAAGCTTTCTTT. This encodes CASSPIGNTEAFF.

The chain carries TRBV25-1 and TRBJ2-7, with TRBD2 matching 11 bases. Germline V CDR1 and CDR2: MGHDK, SYGVNS. CDR3 size: 21 residues. V lost 5 bases to trimming and J lost 6 bases; unmatched junction nucleotides: 27. The CDR3 DNA sequence: TGTGCCAGCAGTTTATCCAGCCTAAGGTCGGGGCTAGCGGGAGGAGGTGGCGAGCAGTACTTC. This sequence encodes CASSLSSLRSGLAGGGGEQYF.